The clone carrying this T cell receptor beta chain was counted between two and nine times. Antigen unknown. From germline, CDR1 is MNHEY and CDR2 SVGEGT. The V gene lost 8 bases and the J gene lost 3 bases, with 13 bases spanning the gap. The CDR3 extends over 14 amino acids. These data are taken from a study of response to subunit inactivated influenza vaccine. Study-wide results and limits: The authors proposed limited new T cell recruitment per seasonal influenza vaccination.

TCRdb fed the RT-PCR reads into MiXCR, producing one record per CDR3 protein. Counted here are a few hundred thousand distinct CDR3 sequences, around 15% occurring once; the ten biggest clones make up approximately 12%. The chain has TRBV6-2 or TRBV6-3 and TRBJ2-2, with D perhaps being TRBD1 or TRBD2 (5 bases each). Sequencing was performed on PBMCs from blood, taken approximately 13 days after vaccination. This clonotype was obtained from a man aged 45-65 years who received an inactivated influenza vaccine. The CDR3 sequence: CASAGTLYTGELFF. CDR3 sequence (DNA): TGTGCCAGCGCCGGGACCTTATACACCGGGGAGCTGTTTTTT.